This T cell receptor beta chain was sequenced during a study of T cell repertoires in cytomegalovirus infection. V shed 7 bases and J 5 bases; nucleotides not matched to a gene: 9. Germline V gives CDR1 MNHEY, CDR2 SVGAGI. CDR3 length: 15 amino acids. This clonotype has more than one count but fewer than ten. Its antigen is not known. In TCRdb, the reads were re-called with MiXCR into one record per CDR3 protein. The table lists roughly 500,000 distinct CDR3 sequences, 33% of them singletons. Specimen: cultured PBMCs, collected from culture after CMV antigen stimulation. This TCR was recovered from a human donor in good health (CMV status not recorded). Some clones in this sample may be carry-over from other donors' samples. The chain uses TRBV6-5 and TRBJ2-1, with 9 bases aligning to TRBD1. CDR3 amino acids: CASNPGQGVDNEQFF. The DNA for the CDR3 is TGTGCCAGCAACCCGGGACAGGGTGTAGACAATGAGCAGTTCTTC.